These 18 T cell receptor beta chains share one sample of origin, sequenced in a study of blood T cell repertoires in COVID-19. Measured with immunoSEQ multiplex PCR; TCRdb has only the in-frame clones, and not every one. The sample yields about 340,000 clones, around 87% seen once. Sequencing was carried out using peripheral blood. The source of these receptors is a woman aged 50 to 60 with COVID-19, enrolled during active disease.

The chain carries TRBV18 and TRBJ2-1; D is possibly TRBD2 (5 bases). V dropped 5 bases and J dropped 3 bases, with 17 bases sitting between them. In germline, CDR1 is KGHSH, CDR2 LQKENI. The CDR3 spans 16 residues. Written as DNA, the CDR3 is TGTGCCAGCTCAGAGGGAGCGCACACCGTCTACAATGAGCAGTTCTTC. Its translation: CASSEGAHTVYNEQFF.

The V call is TRBV30, the J call TRBJ2-7, with 8 bases fitting TRBD1. Trimming removed 4 bases from V and 1 base from J; junction bases left unmatched: 12. The germline V gene has CDR1 GTSNPN and CDR2 SVGIG (reference sequence). The CDR3 is made up of 16 amino acids. The CDR3 DNA reads as TGTGCCTGGACCCCTCGACTCTGGGACAGGTCCTACGAGCAGTACTTC. Translated, it gives CAWTPRLWDRSYEQYF.

The chain has TRBV6-2 or TRBV6-3 and TRBJ1-5; unclear D gene. There are 15 residues in the CDR3. Trimming left V 0 bases short and J 4 bases short, with 10 bases between. Germline loops: CDR1 MNHEY, CDR2 SVGEGT. CDR3 in amino acids: CASSYSITANQPQHF. The CDR3 DNA sequence: TGTGCCAGCAGTTACTCGATAACAGCTAATCAGCCCCAGCATTTT.

The V call is TRBV19, the J call TRBJ2-1; 14 bases map to TRBD2. V trimming: 5 bases; J trimming: 6 bases; junction bases outside the gene matches: 3. The CDR3 length is 15 residues. Germline V lookup: CDR1 LNHDA, CDR2 SQIVND (reference sequence). CDR3 amino acids: CASSLGLAGGNEQFF. The CDR3, as DNA: TGTGCCAGTAGTCTCGGACTAGCGGGAGGCAATGAGCAGTTCTTC. The full variable domain, with the rest looked up from reference TRBV19 and TRBJ2-1, is DGGITQSPKYLFRKEGQNVTLSCEQNLNHDAMYWYRQDPGQGLRLIYYSQIVNDFQKGDIAEGYSVSREKKESFPLTVTSAQKNPTAFYLCASSLGLAGGNEQFFGPGTRLTVL.

The chain is built from TRBV6-6 and TRBJ2-4; 7 bases map to TRBD2. V shed 8 bases and J 7 bases; nucleotides not matched to a gene: 8. CDR3 length: 13 amino acids. Germline assignment: CDR1 MNHNY and CDR2 SVGAGI (reference sequence). Written as DNA, the CDR3 is TGTGCCAGCTCGGGGGGAGCTTTGAACATTCAGTACTTC. It codes for CASSGGALNIQYF.

V and J are TRBV5-4 and TRBJ2-3; TRBD1 matches 7 bases. Germline V CDR1 and CDR2: SGHNT, YYREEE (reference sequence). V trimming: 5 bases; J trimming: 7 bases; junction bases outside the gene matches: 7. The CDR3 totals 13 residues. CDR3 in amino acids: CASRYDRVNTQYF. The CDR3 bases are TGTGCCAGCAGATACGACAGGGTGAATACGCAGTATTTT.

J is TRBJ1-2 and V is TRBV5-4; D might be TRBD1 (5 bases). With 4 bases removed from V and 9 bases from J, the gap between germline ends came to 19 bases. Germline values: CDR1 SGHNT, CDR2 YYREEE (reference sequence). The CDR3 runs to 14 residues. CDR3 coding DNA: TGTGCCAGCAGCCTAGTAGCGGGCAGGGCCAGCTACACCTTC. It specifies CASSLVAGRASYTF.

This clone was seen a few times. The rearrangement uses TRBV2 and TRBJ2-7; 12 bases line up with TRBD2. The CDR3 consists of 16 residues. V lost 4 bases and J lost 5; bases outside the gene matches: 9. The germline V gene encodes CDR1 SNHLY and CDR2 FYNNEI. CDR3 in DNA: TGTGCCAGCAGTGGGGCTAGCGGGAGGGCCCAGCACGAGCAGTACTTC. This sequence encodes CASSGASGRAQHEQYF.

This clone was counted once. This chain links TRBV11-3 with TRBJ2-7; 7 positions match TRBD1. V was clipped by 5 bases and J by 2 bases; unmatched bases: 6. The germline CDR1 and CDR2 sequences are SGHNT and YENEEA. The CDR3 is made up of 14 amino acids. Here the CDR3 DNA reads TGTGCCAGCAGCCCCAGACAGGGAACCTACGAGCAGTACTTC. Amino acid sequence: CASSPRQGTYEQYF.

J is TRBJ2-3 and V is TRBV2; D might be TRBD1 (5 bases). The CDR3 is made up of 16 amino acids. Germline V gene data show CDR1 as SNHLY and CDR2 as FYNNEI. The V gene lost 4 bases and the J gene lost 4 bases, with 18 bases spanning the gap. This chain's CDR3 is CASSGDSPPHSDTQYF. The CDR3 DNA sequence: TGTGCCAGCAGTGGTGACAGCCCTCCGCATTCAGATACGCAGTATTTT.

The chain carries TRBV25-1 and TRBJ2-3; 9 bases match TRBD1. With V trimmed by 4 bases and J by 4 bases, 9 bases remained unmatched. Germline values: CDR1 MGHDK, CDR2 SYGVNS. The CDR3 runs to 16 residues. The CDR3 reads CASSGPGQGSADTQYF. CDR3 bases: TGTGCCAGCAGTGGCCCGGGACAGGGATCGGCAGATACGCAGTATTTT.

The gene calls are TRBV5-3 and TRBJ2-2; the D gene is possibly TRBD1 (6 bases). TRBV5-3 is annotated as an ORF whose role is uncertain. V lost 4 bases, J lost 0 bases, and 13 bases lay in between. The CDR3 spans 16 residues. The CDR3 sequence: CARSNPGHPNTGELFF. The CDR3 DNA sequence: TGTGCCAGAAGCAACCCGGGACACCCGAACACCGGGGAGCTGTTTTTT.

J is TRBJ2-2 and V is TRBV7-2; TRBD2 agrees at 10 bases. This CDR3 is 18 amino acids long. V trimming: 3 bases; J trimming: 0 bases; junction bases outside the gene matches: 7. The germline CDR1 and CDR2 sequences are SGHTA and FQGNSA. The CDR3 nucleotides read TGTGCCAGCAGCTTGAGTAGCGGGAGGTATTCGAACACCGGGGAGCTGTTTTTT. Its translation is CASSLSSGRYSNTGELFF. The whole variable domain, filled in from reference TRBV7-2 and TRBJ2-2, reads GAGVSQSPSNKVTEKGKDVELRCDPISGHTALYWYRQSLGQGLEFLIYFQGNSAPDKSGLPSDRFSAERTGGSVSTLTIQRTQQEDSAVYLCASSLSSGRYSNTGELFFGEGSRLTVL.

This clone has only one observation. The rearrangement links TRBV7-3 to TRBJ2-5, with D tentatively TRBD1 (6 bases). The CDR3 is made up of 13 amino acids. The V gene's germline CDR1 is SGHTA and CDR2 FQGTGA. V lost 7 bases, J lost 5 bases, and 14 bases lay in between. CDR3 DNA: TGTGCCAGCAACACTCCAGGGGAGGAGACCCAGTACTTC. Translated, it gives CASNTPGEETQYF.

The chain recombines TRBV18 with TRBJ2-5; no firm D call. This CDR3 comprises 12 residues. V was shortened by 5 bases and J by 2 bases, with 6 bases between the two germline ends. CDR1 is KGHSH, CDR2 LQKENI, per germline. The CDR3 nucleotides are TGTGCCAGCTCAACTCAACAAGAGACCCAGTACTTC. Translation: CASSTQQETQYF.

The rearrangement links TRBV7-9 to TRBJ2-3; TRBD2 matches at 7 bases. Losses at the gene ends were 5 bases for V and 5 bases for J; bases not matched to a gene: 13. The germline V gene encodes CDR1 SEHNR and CDR2 FQNEAQ (reference sequence). The CDR3 covers 16 residues. CDR3 nucleotide sequence: TGTGCCAGCAGCCCACTCCCCCAAGGGGAGGGAGATACGCAGTATTTT. Translation: CASSPLPQGEGDTQYF.

The genes are TRBV18 and TRBJ1-4; a possible D gene is TRBD1 (6 bases). Germline CDR1 KGHSH, CDR2 LQKENI. The CDR3 consists of 16 residues. Trimming pared 6 bases from V and 3 bases from J, leaving 17 bases between. The CDR3 loop reads CASSIRGTLANEKLFF. The CDR3 bases are TGTGCCAGCTCCATTAGGGGGACCCTGGCTAATGAAAAACTGTTTTTT. The full variable domain, completed using reference TRBV18 and TRBJ1-4, is NAGVMQNPRHLVRRRGQEARLRCSPMKGHSHVYWYRQLPEEGLKFMVYLQKENIIDESGMPKERFSAEFPKEGPSILRIQQVVRGDSAAYFCASSIRGTLANEKLFFGSGTQLSVL.

CDR3 DNA: TGTGCCAGCAGCCCAGGCGGGACAGTGAACACTGAAGCTTTCTTT. This gives the protein CASSPGGTVNTEAFF. This chain joins TRBV3-1 (or the pseudogene TRBV3-2) and TRBJ1-1; 7 bases agree with TRBD1. The J segment lost 0 bases and the V segment lost 4 bases, leaving 5 bases of the junction unmatched. Germline V CDR1 and CDR2: LGHDT, YNNKEL (reference sequence). CDR3 size: 15 residues.